This T cell receptor (beta chain) is from a study of OX40 agonist ivuxolimab in advanced cancers. Study overall: Those enrolled were approximately 78% male, with a mean age of about 60 years and ages from roughly 20 to 90. Study outcomes and limitations: Not determined was the antigen specificity of the expanded peripheral T cells.

Per the germline V gene, CDR1 is ENHRY and CDR2 is SYGVKD. With V trimmed by 8 bases and J by 7 bases, 7 bases remained unmatched. The CDR3 is made up of 13 amino acids. Assay: immunoSEQ multiplex PCR; the TCRdb copy retains only in-frame clones and omits some. This sample yields fewer than 100,000 clones, of which around 90% are seen a single time; around 6.5% belongs to the top ten. This clone has just one count. Its matching antigen is unknown. The source of this sequence is an adult with an advanced solid tumor such as melanoma, head and neck, liver or kidney cancer. Source: CD4+ or CD8+ T cells sorted from blood, taken in a trial of the OX40 agonist ivuxolimab. The genes are TRBV10-3 and TRBJ2-7; 11 nucleotides align to TRBD1. CDR3: CAIGQGALWEQYF. CDR3 nucleotide sequence: TGTGCCATCGGACAGGGGGCGTTGTGGGAGCAGTACTTC.